This T cell receptor (beta chain) emerged from a study of identical twins. TCRdb reprocessed the 5' RACE reads via MiXCR and lists one record per CDR3 protein. The sample holds roughly 1.6 million distinct CDR3 sequences, about 30% seen once. This clonotype has a handful of counts. Trimming took off 0 bases at V and 5 bases at J, with 6 bases between the two ends. CDR3 length: 13 residues. Germline V gives CDR1 MNHEY, CDR2 SVGEGT. The receptor's source is a newborn girl in good health. Material for sequencing was cord blood. This chain joins TRBV6-2 or TRBV6-3 and TRBJ2-3; D not resolved. The CDR3 DNA sequence: TGTGCCAGCAGTTACTCGTTGGGAGATACGCAGTATTTT. This codes for CASSYSLGDTQYF.